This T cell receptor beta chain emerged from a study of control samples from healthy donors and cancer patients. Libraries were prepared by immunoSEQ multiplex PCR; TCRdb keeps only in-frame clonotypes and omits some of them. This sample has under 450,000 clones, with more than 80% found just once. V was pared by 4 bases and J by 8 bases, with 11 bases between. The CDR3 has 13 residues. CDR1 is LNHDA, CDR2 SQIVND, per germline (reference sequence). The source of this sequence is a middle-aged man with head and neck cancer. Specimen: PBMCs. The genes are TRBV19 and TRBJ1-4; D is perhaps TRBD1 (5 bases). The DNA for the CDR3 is TGTGCCAGTAGTAGCCCGGGGGACGAAAAACTGTTTTTT. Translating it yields CASSSPGDEKLFF.